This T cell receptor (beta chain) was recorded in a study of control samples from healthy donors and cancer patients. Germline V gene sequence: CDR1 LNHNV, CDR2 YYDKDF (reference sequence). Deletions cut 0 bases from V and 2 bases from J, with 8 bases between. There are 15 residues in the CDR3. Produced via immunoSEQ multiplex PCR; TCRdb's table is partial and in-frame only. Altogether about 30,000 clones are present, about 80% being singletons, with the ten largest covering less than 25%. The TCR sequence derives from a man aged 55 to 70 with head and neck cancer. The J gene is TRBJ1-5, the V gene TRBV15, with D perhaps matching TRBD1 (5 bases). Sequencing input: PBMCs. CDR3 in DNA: TGTGCCACCAGCAGAGATCAAGGGGGCAATCAGCCCCAGCATTTT. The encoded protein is CATSRDQGGNQPQHF.